A selection of T cell receptor beta chains follows, all from one sample in a study of cytomegalovirus exposure and HLA in healthy donors. Some clones are missing from TCRdb's copy, which holds only in-frame ones; the method was immunoSEQ multiplex PCR. The repertoire table contains around 100,000 clones. Input material: PBMCs. These receptors came from a man between 25 and 39 years old in good health and CMV-seronegative. Both conserved end residues are part of each CDR3. A D gene is named only where the DNA matches it firmly.

J: TRBJ2-4
D: TRBD2
V: TRBV29-1
DNA: TGCAGCGTTGAAGGGAGCGGGGGTGGCAAAAACATTCAGTACTTC
CDR3: CSVEGSGGGKNIQYF

J: TRBJ2-6
D: .
V: TRBV7-2
DNA: TGTGCCAGCAGCTTAGTCGGGGGGCCTGGGGCCAACGTCCTGACTTTC
CDR3: CASSLVGGPGANVLTF

J: TRBJ2-3
D: TRBD2
V: TRBV7-2
DNA: TGTGCCAGCAGCTTAGAGGGACTAGCGGTCCGCACAGATACGCAGTATTTT
CDR3: CASSLEGLAVRTDTQYF

J: TRBJ1-1
D: .
V: TRBV6-6
DNA: TGTGCCAGCAGGGAACAGGGCGTCACTGAAGCTTTCTTT
CDR3: CASREQGVTEAFF

J: TRBJ2-3
D: .
V: TRBV11-3
DNA: TGTGCCAGCAGCTTATCGGCAGATACGCAGTATTTT
CDR3: CASSLSADTQYF

J: TRBJ1-2
D: TRBD1
V: TRBV25-1
DNA: TGTGCCAGCAGTGAAGGCCAGGGGGCAGCTAACTATGGCTACACCTTC
CDR3: CASSEGQGAANYGYTF

J: TRBJ2-7
D: TRBD2
V: TRBV5-1
DNA: TGCGCCAGCAGCTTGGTATCCGGGGGGACGTACGAGCAGTACTTC
CDR3: CASSLVSGGTYEQYF

J: TRBJ2-3
D: TRBD2
V: TRBV7-8
DNA: TGTGCCAGCAGCTTACGGGGACTAGCGGGGGTCACAGATACGCAGTATTTT
CDR3: CASSLRGLAGVTDTQYF

J: TRBJ1-2
D: TRBD1
V: TRBV27
DNA: TGTGCCAGCAGCCCTTTAAGTCCCACCGGGACAGGGGGATTTGGCTACACCTTC
CDR3: CASSPLSPTGTGGFGYTF

J: TRBJ2-2
D: .
V: TRBV10-3
DNA: TGTGCCATCAGTGAGTCGATACAGACAGTCACCGGGGAGCTGTTTTTT
CDR3: CAISESIQTVTGELFF

J: TRBJ2-1
D: TRBD1
V: TRBV5-1
DNA: TGCGCCAGCAGCCGTGTCCTCCCCGGACAGGGATCCTACAATGAGCAGTTCTTC
CDR3: CASSRVLPGQGSYNEQFF

J: TRBJ2-2
D: TRBD2
V: TRBV28
DNA: TGTGCCAGCAGAGGCGGGGGGGCCGGCACCGGGGAGCTGTTTTTT
CDR3: CASRGGGAGTGELFF

J: TRBJ1-5
D: .
V: TRBV7-2
DNA: TGTGCCAGCAGCTCTTTCTCTCAGCCCCAGCATTTT
CDR3: CASSSFSQPQHF

J: TRBJ2-4
D: TRBD1
V: TRBV5-4
DNA: TGTGCCAGCAGCTTGGGACAGGGGGCTGGGAACATTCAGTACTTC
CDR3: CASSLGQGAGNIQYF

J: TRBJ1-4
D: .
V: TRBV4-3
DNA: TGCGCCAGCAGCCAAACAGGGTTCGCTAATGAAAAACTGTTTTTT
CDR3: CASSQTGFANEKLFF

J: TRBJ2-5
D: .
V: TRBV5-4
DNA: TGTGCCAGCAGTCGGACAGAGAACCAAGAGACCCAGTACTTC
CDR3: CASSRTENQETQYF

J: TRBJ2-1
D: .
V: TRBV7-3
DNA: TGTGCCAGCAGCTTAGGACAGAATAATGAGCAGTTCTTC
CDR3: CASSLGQNNEQFF

J: TRBJ2-1
D: TRBD1
V: TRBV5-1
DNA: TGCGCCAGCAGCTTGGGACAGGGGACCTACAATGAGCAGTTCTTC
CDR3: CASSLGQGTYNEQFF

J: TRBJ2-3
D: TRBD2
V: TRBV5-1
DNA: TGCGCCAGCAGCGGCTATGCGGGGGGGCTCGCAGATACGCAGTATTTT
CDR3: CASSGYAGGLADTQYF

J: TRBJ2-5
D: TRBD1
V: TRBV2
DNA: TGTGCCAGCACTCTCCGACAGGGCGGAGAGCAGTACTTC
CDR3: CASTLRQGGEQYF

J: TRBJ1-6
D: .
V: TRBV7-3
DNA: TGTGCCAGCAGCTTAATGGCCCCACATTCACCCCTCCACTTT
CDR3: CASSLMAPHSPLHF

J: TRBJ2-5
D: .
V: TRBV5-6
DNA: TGTGCCAGCAGCTTTTCGGTGAGGGAGACCCAGTACTTC
CDR3: CASSFSVRETQYF

J: TRBJ2-7
D: TRBD2
V: TRBV5-1
DNA: TGCGCCAGCAGCTCGTCGGGGGGTACGGCCGTCGGGGCATACGAGCAGTACTTC
CDR3: CASSSSGGTAVGAYEQYF

J: TRBJ1-5
D: TRBD1
V: TRBV28
DNA: TGTGCCAGCAGTTTATGGGACAGGAGCAATCAGCCCCAGCATTTT
CDR3: CASSLWDRSNQPQHF

J: TRBJ1-2
D: .
V: TRBV11-2
DNA: TGTGCCAGCGAGGGCGCGGGCTATGGCTACACCTTC
CDR3: CASEGAGYGYTF

J: TRBJ1-6
D: .
V: TRBV5-1
DNA: TGCGCCAGCAGCTTATGGGGGCCCAATTCACCCCTCCACTTT
CDR3: CASSLWGPNSPLHF

J: TRBJ1-1
D: .
V: TRBV2
DNA: TGTGCCAGCAGTGGTGGGGGGGCAAACACTGAAGCTTTCTTT
CDR3: CASSGGGANTEAFF

J: TRBJ1-1
D: TRBD1
V: TRBV5-5
DNA: TGTGCCAGCAGCTTCGCGACAGGGGGGACTGAAGCTTTCTTT
CDR3: CASSFATGGTEAFF

J: TRBJ2-2
D: TRBD2
V: TRBV5-1
DNA: TGCGCCAGCAGCCCCTCGGGGGGAAGGGAGCTGTTTTTT
CDR3: CASSPSGGRELFF

J: TRBJ1-6
D: TRBD1
V: TRBV5-1
DNA: TGCGCCAGCAGGCCGACAGGGGGAAGAGGGACCTATAATTCACCCCTCCACTTT
CDR3: CASRPTGGRGTYNSPLHF

J: TRBJ2-2
D: TRBD2
V: TRBV7-8
DNA: TGTGCCAGCAGCTCGTTAGCGGGGGGAACCGGGGAGCTGTTTTTT
CDR3: CASSSLAGGTGELFF

J: TRBJ1-2
D: .
V: TRBV14
DNA: TGTGCCAGCAGCCAAGATCCCCGACTTGGCTACACCTTC
CDR3: CASSQDPRLGYTF

J: TRBJ1-1
D: .
V: TRBV11-3
DNA: TGTGCCAGCAGCTTAGATACAGGGAAGAACACTGAAGCTTTCTTT
CDR3: CASSLDTGKNTEAFF

J: TRBJ2-2
D: .
V: TRBV14
DNA: TGTGCCAGCAGCCGCAACCCCGGAACAAGGAGGACCGGGGAGCTGTTTTTT
CDR3: CASSRNPGTRRTGELFF

J: TRBJ2-2
D: .
V: TRBV27
DNA: TGTGCCAGCAGTTTAATAGGGGGTGACGGGGAGCTGTTTTTT
CDR3: CASSLIGGDGELFF

J: TRBJ2-7
D: .
V: TRBV6-5
DNA: TGTGCCAGCAGTTACAAATCAGGCTCCTACGAGCAGTACTTC
CDR3: CASSYKSGSYEQYF

J: TRBJ2-7
D: TRBD2
V: TRBV7-9
DNA: TGTGCCAGCAGCCCGGGGGGCTACGAGCAGTACTTC
CDR3: CASSPGGYEQYF

J: TRBJ1-4
D: .
V: TRBV6-5
DNA: TGTGCCAGCAGTTATCAGGGGAAGGGGAATGAAAAACTGTTTTTT
CDR3: CASSYQGKGNEKLFF

J: TRBJ2-5
D: TRBD1
V: TRBV7-2
DNA: TGTGCCAGCAGCTTTGGCAGGGGGCAAGAGACCCAGTACTTC
CDR3: CASSFGRGQETQYF

J: TRBJ2-5
D: .
V: TRBV7-6
DNA: TGTGCCAGCAGCTTACGAGGAGGGGAAGAGACCCAGTACTTC
CDR3: CASSLRGGEETQYF

J: TRBJ2-7
D: TRBD1
V: TRBV18
DNA: TGTGCCAGCTCACCGCCAGAAGGGACAGAGCTCTACGAGCAGTACTTC
CDR3: CASSPPEGTELYEQYF

J: TRBJ2-5
D: .
V: TRBV4-2
DNA: TGTGCCAGCAGCCAGACAGATCAAGAGACCCAGTACTTC
CDR3: CASSQTDQETQYF

J: TRBJ2-7
D: TRBD1
V: TRBV2
DNA: TGTGCCACCCAAGGGGGACAGGGGCACTACGAGCAGTACTTC
CDR3: CATQGGQGHYEQYF

J: TRBJ1-6
D: TRBD1
V: TRBV5-1
DNA: TGCGCCAGCAGCAGCACAGGGGGCGGTAATTCACCCCTCCACTTT
CDR3: CASSSTGGGNSPLHF

J: TRBJ2-5
D: TRBD2
V: TRBV4-3
DNA: TGCGCCAGCAGCCAAGACGCGGGGGAAGAGACCCAGTACTTC
CDR3: CASSQDAGEETQYF